The rows below give T cell receptor beta chains drawn from one sample of a study of cytomegalovirus exposure and HLA in healthy donors. Data came from immunoSEQ multiplex PCR; TCRdb stores just in-frame clones and leaves some out. This table has about 150,000 clones, roughly 85% appearing once. Sequencing was done on a sample of PBMCs. All receptors come from a woman under 30 in good health and CMV-seronegative. Both conserved end residues are part of each CDR3. D genes are given only for firm matches. Clone size, where shown, is once, few, many, or a class for clones that have expanded.

clone size: .
V gene: TRBV13
D gene: .
J gene: TRBJ2-7
CDR3 protein: CASSLGLGGYEQYF
CDR3 DNA: TGTGCCAGCAGCTTAGGATTGGGGGGATACGAGCAGTACTTC

clone size: .
V gene: TRBV27
D gene: TRBD2
J gene: TRBJ2-5
CDR3 protein: CASSIHSGGETQYF
CDR3 DNA: TGTGCCAGCAGCATTCATAGCGGGGGAGAGACCCAGTACTTC

clone size: .
V gene: TRBV30
D gene: .
J gene: TRBJ1-3
CDR3 protein: CAWTGSGNTIYF
CDR3 DNA: TGTGCCTGGACCGGGTCCGGAAACACCATATATTTT

clone size: .
V gene: TRBV27
D gene: .
J gene: TRBJ2-5
CDR3 protein: CASSLFEETQYF
CDR3 DNA: TGTGCCAGCAGTTTATTCGAGGAGACCCAGTACTTC

clone size: .
V gene: TRBV9
D gene: .
J gene: TRBJ2-7
CDR3 protein: CASSGTGVEQYF
CDR3 DNA: TGTGCCAGCAGCGGGACGGGAGTCGAGCAGTACTTC

clone size: .
V gene: TRBV7-9
D gene: .
J gene: TRBJ2-5
CDR3 protein: CASSAGKQETQYF
CDR3 DNA: TGTGCCAGCAGCGCAGGGAAACAAGAGACCCAGTACTTC

clone size: .
V gene: TRBV9
D gene: .
J gene: TRBJ2-7
CDR3 protein: CASSVGISGECYEQYF
CDR3 DNA: TGTGCCAGCAGCGTAGGGATTAGCGGAGAATGCTACGAGCAGTACTTC

clone size: .
V gene: TRBV7-7
D gene: TRBD1
J gene: TRBJ2-7
CDR3 protein: CASSYDGTGTYEQYF
CDR3 DNA: TGTGCCAGCAGCTACGACGGGACAGGGACCTACGAGCAGTACTTC

clone size: .
V gene: TRBV5-1
D gene: .
J gene: TRBJ1-1
CDR3 protein: CASSFEEGWTEAFF
CDR3 DNA: TGCGCCAGCAGCTTTGAAGAGGGATGGACTGAAGCTTTCTTT

clone size: once
V gene: TRBV30
D gene: TRBD2
J gene: TRBJ2-1
CDR3 protein: CAWSTSGINEQFF
CDR3 DNA: TGTGCCTGGAGTACTAGCGGGATCAATGAGCAGTTCTTC

clone size: .
V gene: TRBV7-9
D gene: TRBD1
J gene: TRBJ1-5
CDR3 protein: CASGTGNQPQHF
CDR3 DNA: TGTGCCAGCGGGACAGGGAATCAGCCCCAGCATTTT

clone size: .
V gene: TRBV15
D gene: .
J gene: TRBJ2-5
CDR3 protein: CATSSAAKTQYF
CDR3 DNA: TGTGCCACCAGCAGCGCAGCGAAGACCCAGTACTTC

clone size: many
V gene: TRBV10-1
D gene: .
J gene: TRBJ1-3
CDR3 protein: CASSEAGEGNTIYF
CDR3 DNA: TGCGCCAGCAGTGAAGCGGGAGAAGGAAACACCATATATTTT

clone size: .
V gene: TRBV7-8
D gene: .
J gene: TRBJ1-2
CDR3 protein: CASSLRSVNYGYTF
CDR3 DNA: TGTGCCAGCAGCTTGAGGTCGGTCAACTATGGCTACACCTTC

clone size: .
V gene: TRBV7-4
D gene: .
J gene: TRBJ2-3
CDR3 protein: CASIGGGPRTDTQYF
CDR3 DNA: TGTGCCAGCATCGGGGGTGGGCCTCGCACAGATACGCAGTATTTT

clone size: .
V gene: TRBV5-1
D gene: TRBD1
J gene: TRBJ2-3
CDR3 protein: CASSWFRGGTGGHRRTDTQYF
CDR3 DNA: TGCGCCAGCAGCTGGTTCAGGGGAGGGACAGGGGGCCACAGGCGCACAGATACGCAGTATTTT

clone size: .
V gene: TRBV2
D gene: .
J gene: TRBJ1-6
CDR3 protein: CASSPDRVSPLHF
CDR3 DNA: TGTGCCAGCAGCCCTGACAGAGTTTCACCCCTCCACTTT

clone size: .
V gene: TRBV6-5
D gene: .
J gene: TRBJ2-1
CDR3 protein: CASSSIAGNEQFF
CDR3 DNA: TGTGCCAGCAGCTCCATAGCTGGCAATGAGCAGTTCTTC

clone size: once
V gene: TRBV6-5
D gene: TRBD1
J gene: TRBJ1-2
CDR3 protein: CASSQSGTGQGYTF
CDR3 DNA: TGTGCCAGCAGTCAATCCGGGACAGGACAGGGCTACACCTTC

clone size: .
V gene: TRBV9
D gene: TRBD1
J gene: TRBJ1-6
CDR3 protein: CASSVEGTGPYNSPLHF
CDR3 DNA: TGTGCCAGCAGCGTAGAAGGGACAGGGCCTTATAATTCACCCCTCCACTTT

clone size: .
V gene: TRBV27
D gene: .
J gene: TRBJ2-7
CDR3 protein: CASSSEYEQYF
CDR3 DNA: TGTGCCAGCAGTTCCGAGTACGAGCAGTACTTC

clone size: once
V gene: TRBV29-1
D gene: .
J gene: TRBJ1-2
CDR3 protein: CSVEETTGVYGYTF
CDR3 DNA: TGCAGCGTTGAAGAGACGACGGGGGTGTATGGCTACACCTTC

clone size: .
V gene: TRBV7-2
D gene: TRBD2
J gene: TRBJ2-3
CDR3 protein: CASSSSSGTYTDTQYF
CDR3 DNA: TGTGCCAGCAGCTCCTCCAGCGGGACCTACACAGATACGCAGTATTTT

clone size: .
V gene: TRBV10-3
D gene: TRBD1
J gene: TRBJ1-2
CDR3 protein: CAISTLEGQRVYGYTF
CDR3 DNA: TGTGCCATCAGTACTCTTGAGGGACAGCGGGTCTATGGCTACACCTTC

clone size: .
V gene: TRBV21-1
D gene: .
J gene: TRBJ2-3
CDR3 protein: CAGGGGNVTDTQYF
CDR3 DNA: TGTGCGGGAGGTGGGGGAAATGTCACAGATACGCAGTATTTT

clone size: .
V gene: TRBV11-2
D gene: TRBD1
J gene: TRBJ1-3
CDR3 protein: CASSSSPRGQTGNTIYF
CDR3 DNA: TGTGCCAGCAGTTCAAGCCCCAGGGGGCAAACTGGAAACACCATATATTTT

clone size: .
V gene: TRBV27
D gene: .
J gene: TRBJ2-7
CDR3 protein: CASTPRHSRFYEQYF
CDR3 DNA: TGTGCCAGCACCCCAAGGCACAGCCGCTTCTACGAGCAGTACTTC

clone size: .
V gene: TRBV28
D gene: TRBD1
J gene: TRBJ1-2
CDR3 protein: CATSYGDRTNYGYTF
CDR3 DNA: TGTGCCACCTCGTATGGGGACAGAACTAACTATGGCTACACCTTC

clone size: .
V gene: TRBV7-2
D gene: TRBD1
J gene: TRBJ1-2
CDR3 protein: CASSLQGAYGYTF
CDR3 DNA: TGTGCCAGCAGCTTACAGGGGGCCTATGGCTACACCTTC

clone size: .
V gene: TRBV6-4
D gene: .
J gene: TRBJ1-2
CDR3 protein: CAIIFRGPRDGYTF
CDR3 DNA: TGTGCCATCATATTCAGGGGCCCAAGAGATGGCTACACCTTC

clone size: .
V gene: TRBV28
D gene: TRBD2
J gene: TRBJ2-2
CDR3 protein: CASSSQVASGTYTGELFF
CDR3 DNA: TGTGCCAGCAGTTCCCAAGTGGCTAGCGGGACTTACACCGGGGAGCTGTTTTTT

clone size: .
V gene: TRBV19
D gene: .
J gene: TRBJ2-2
CDR3 protein: CASSISQGSRELFF
CDR3 DNA: TGTGCCAGTAGTATCAGCCAGGGTTCTAGGGAGCTGTTTTTT

clone size: once
V gene: TRBV19
D gene: TRBD2
J gene: TRBJ2-1
CDR3 protein: CASRGVWTSGIDEQFF
CDR3 DNA: TGTGCCAGTAGGGGGGTTTGGACTAGCGGGATCGATGAGCAGTTCTTC

clone size: .
V gene: TRBV12-5
D gene: TRBD1
J gene: TRBJ2-7
CDR3 protein: CASGLATGAAYEQYF
CDR3 DNA: TGTGCTAGTGGTTTGGCGACAGGGGCTGCCTACGAGCAGTACTTC

clone size: .
V gene: TRBV18
D gene: TRBD1
J gene: TRBJ2-7
CDR3 protein: CASSPQGQEQYF
CDR3 DNA: TGTGCCAGCTCACCCCAGGGACAGGAGCAGTACTTC

clone size: .
V gene: TRBV29-1
D gene: TRBD2
J gene: TRBJ2-1
CDR3 protein: CSVEEGLVYNEQFF
CDR3 DNA: TGCAGCGTTGAAGAAGGACTAGTCTACAATGAGCAGTTCTTC

clone size: .
V gene: TRBV7-8
D gene: TRBD1
J gene: TRBJ1-3
CDR3 protein: CASSGDRGRFLGNTIYF
CDR3 DNA: TGTGCCAGCAGCGGTGACAGGGGACGGTTCCTTGGAAACACCATATATTTT

clone size: .
V gene: TRBV13
D gene: TRBD2
J gene: TRBJ2-3
CDR3 protein: CASSFWTSGIEQPQYF
CDR3 DNA: TGTGCCAGCAGCTTCTGGACTAGCGGGATTGAACAGCCGCAGTATTTT

clone size: .
V gene: TRBV5-1
D gene: TRBD1
J gene: TRBJ2-2
CDR3 protein: CASSIPGQGTGELFF
CDR3 DNA: TGCGCCAGCAGCATCCCGGGACAGGGGACCGGGGAGCTGTTTTTT

clone size: once
V gene: TRBV4-1
D gene: .
J gene: TRBJ2-7
CDR3 protein: CASSLSLGAGDRYEQYF
CDR3 DNA: TGCGCCAGCAGTCTATCCCTGGGGGCAGGGGACCGCTACGAGCAGTACTTC

clone size: .
V gene: TRBV6-6
D gene: TRBD1
J gene: TRBJ2-5
CDR3 protein: CASRTLGDRGKETQYF
CDR3 DNA: TGTGCCAGCAGGACGCTTGGGGACAGGGGAAAAGAGACCCAGTACTTC

clone size: .
V gene: TRBV5-1
D gene: TRBD1
J gene: TRBJ1-1
CDR3 protein: CASSRGQVGRNTEAFF
CDR3 DNA: TGCGCCAGCAGCCGCGGACAGGTCGGACGGAACACTGAAGCTTTCTTT

clone size: .
V gene: TRBV5-4
D gene: .
J gene: TRBJ2-7
CDR3 protein: CASSSGDPTSYEQYF
CDR3 DNA: TGTGCCAGCAGCTCCGGTGATCCTACCTCCTACGAGCAGTACTTC

clone size: .
V gene: TRBV28
D gene: .
J gene: TRBJ2-3
CDR3 protein: CASSFLRNTDTQYF
CDR3 DNA: TGTGCCAGCAGTTTTCTAAGAAACACAGATACGCAGTATTTT

clone size: .
V gene: TRBV18
D gene: TRBD2
J gene: TRBJ2-7
CDR3 protein: CASSLGGSAYEQYF
CDR3 DNA: TGTGCCAGCTCACTGGGAGGGAGTGCCTACGAGCAGTACTTC

clone size: once
V gene: TRBV11-2
D gene: TRBD2
J gene: TRBJ2-5
CDR3 protein: CASSFGAGGRKETQYF
CDR3 DNA: TGTGCCAGCAGCTTCGGTGCGGGGGGACGAAAAGAGACCCAGTACTTC

clone size: .
V gene: TRBV30
D gene: .
J gene: TRBJ1-3
CDR3 protein: CAWSFNSGNTIYF
CDR3 DNA: TGTGCCTGGAGTTTTAACTCTGGAAACACCATATATTTT

clone size: .
V gene: TRBV5-1
D gene: .
J gene: TRBJ2-3
CDR3 protein: CASSLAAQRLPDTQYF
CDR3 DNA: TGCGCCAGCAGCTTGGCCGCCCAGCGTCTTCCAGATACGCAGTATTTT

clone size: .
V gene: TRBV7-2
D gene: TRBD1
J gene: TRBJ1-2
CDR3 protein: CASSLSWDRAYGYTF
CDR3 DNA: TGTGCCAGCAGCTTAAGTTGGGACAGGGCTTATGGCTACACCTTC

clone size: .
V gene: TRBV5-1
D gene: TRBD1
J gene: TRBJ2-1
CDR3 protein: CASSFHRGNEQFF
CDR3 DNA: TGCGCCAGCAGCTTTCACAGGGGTAATGAGCAGTTCTTC

clone size: once
V gene: TRBV2
D gene: .
J gene: TRBJ2-3
CDR3 protein: CASSLNPAVTDTQYF
CDR3 DNA: TGTGCCAGCAGCCTCAACCCGGCGGTCACGGATACGCAGTATTTT